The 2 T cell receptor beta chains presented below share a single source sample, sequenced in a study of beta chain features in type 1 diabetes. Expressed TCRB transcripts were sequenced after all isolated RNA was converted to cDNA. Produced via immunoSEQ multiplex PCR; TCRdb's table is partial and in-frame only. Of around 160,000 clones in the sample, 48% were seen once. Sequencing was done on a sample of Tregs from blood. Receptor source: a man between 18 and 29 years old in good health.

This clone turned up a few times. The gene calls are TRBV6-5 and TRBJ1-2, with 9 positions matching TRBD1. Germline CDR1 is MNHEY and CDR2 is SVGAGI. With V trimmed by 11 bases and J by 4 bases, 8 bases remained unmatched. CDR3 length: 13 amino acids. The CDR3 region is CAGYRGLVYGYTF. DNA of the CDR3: TGTGCCGGATACAGGGGGCTCGTCTATGGCTACACCTTC.

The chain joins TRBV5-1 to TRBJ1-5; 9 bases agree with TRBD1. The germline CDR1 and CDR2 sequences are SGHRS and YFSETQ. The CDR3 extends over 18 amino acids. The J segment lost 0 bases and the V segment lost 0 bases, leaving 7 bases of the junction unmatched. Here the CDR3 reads CASSLVPGQGYSNQPQHF. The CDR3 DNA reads TGCGCCAGCAGCTTGGTCCCGGGACAGGGTTATAGCAATCAGCCCCAGCATTTT. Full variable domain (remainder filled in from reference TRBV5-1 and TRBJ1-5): KAGVTQTPRYLIKTRGQQVTLSCSPISGHRSVSWYQQTPGQGLQFLFEYFSETQRNKGNFPGRFSGRQFSNSRSEMNVSTLELGDSALYLCASSLVPGQGYSNQPQHFGDGTRLSIL.